Listed here is a single T cell receptor (beta chain). Its antigen remains unknown. The data originate from a study of blood T cells in healthy people across ages. Whole-study results and caveats: Estimated diversity, derived from one million T cells, was regarded as an underestimate. For the donors, CMV status was unknown and possibly confounded expanded clonotype changes.

A second about 6 to 12 cycle PCR used barcoded and J-beta primers. Every sample gave at least 2.5 million paired-end reads containing CDR3. MiXCR, run by TCRdb on the 5' RACE reads, gives a single entry per CDR3 protein. The sample records hundreds of thousands of distinct CDR3 sequences, roughly three fifths being singletons. V shed 1 base and J shed 6 bases, with 27 bases lying between them. The germline gives CDR1 SGHDN, CDR2 FVKESK. This CDR3 is built from 19 residues. The sequenced material came from blood. This rearrangement joins TRBV14 to TRBJ1-1; tentatively, D is TRBD1 (5 bases). The receptor comes from a man in his forties in good health. CDR3 nucleotide sequence: TGTGCCAGCAGCCAAGCAGTGGCCGGGACCGCACCTTATGTGGCTGAAGCTTTCTTT. Translating it yields CASSQAVAGTAPYVAEAFF.